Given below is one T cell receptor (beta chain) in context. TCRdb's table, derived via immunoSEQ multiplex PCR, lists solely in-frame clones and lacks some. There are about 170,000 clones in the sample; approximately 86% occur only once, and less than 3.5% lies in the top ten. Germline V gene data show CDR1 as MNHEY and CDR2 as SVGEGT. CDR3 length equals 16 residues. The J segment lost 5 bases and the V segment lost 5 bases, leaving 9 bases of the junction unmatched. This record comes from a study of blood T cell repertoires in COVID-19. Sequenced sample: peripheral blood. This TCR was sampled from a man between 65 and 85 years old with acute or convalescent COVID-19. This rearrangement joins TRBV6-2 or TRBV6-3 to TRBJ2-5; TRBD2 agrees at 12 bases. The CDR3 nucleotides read TGTGCCAGCAGTATTCCTAGCGGGGGGGCGGAGGAGACCCAGTACTTC. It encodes CASSIPSGGAEETQYF.